This T cell receptor (beta chain) was obtained from a study of regulatory T cells in long-lasting Graves disease. This clonotype was seen ten or more times. What it recognizes is unknown. Time point of the sample: persistent/refractory GD, antithyroid drugs over 5 years with positive TRAb. The TCR library used RNA extracted from PBMCs. Peripheral blood, 7 to 9.5 milliliters of it, was drawn into EDTA tubes. The CDR3 extends over 15 amino acids. Trimming removed 6 bases from V and 1 base from J, with 12 bases in between. Germline CDR1 is MNHNS and CDR2 is SASEGT. The authors built TCR beta libraries using iRepertoire HTBI primers and Arm-PCR of CDR3 regions. One entry per CDR3 protein results from TCRdb running MiXCR on the multiplex PCR reads. The sample holds roughly 450,000 distinct CDR3 sequences, approximately 23% seen once. Study-level results: The study examined only peripheral blood, not thyroid tissue. The TCR repertoire of persistent Graves' patients was less diverse than that of newly diagnosed ones.

The sequence derives from a female donor with Graves disease. The material sequenced was peripheral blood mononuclear cells (PBMCs), taken when the disease was refractory, from a patient treated with antithyroid drugs. The chain combines TRBV6-1 with TRBJ2-2; no definite D call. This CDR3 reads CASRPGPLNTGELFF. CDR3 DNA sequence: TGTGCCAGCAGACCCGGGCCCTTGAACACCGGGGAGCTGTTTTTT.